This TCR beta chain was observed in a study of blood T cell repertoires in COVID-19. V was shortened by 4 bases and J by 4 bases, with 14 bases between the two germline ends. The CDR3 runs to 15 residues. In germline, CDR1 is MNHEY, CDR2 SVGEGT. Measured with immunoSEQ multiplex PCR; TCRdb has only the in-frame clones, and not every one. The sample shows approximately 240,000 clones, around nine tenths of them seen only once. Sequenced sample: peripheral blood. The TCR comes from a woman aged 18-30 years who had recovered from COVID-19. The chain employs TRBV6-2 or TRBV6-3 and TRBJ1-5; D possibly corresponds to TRBD1 (6 bases). Here the CDR3 DNA reads TGTGCCAGCAGTTCCGGGACATCCTTTAATCAGCCCCAGCATTTT. Protein sequence: CASSSGTSFNQPQHF.